Presented here are 8 T cell receptor beta chains from one specimen sequenced in a study of blood T cell repertoires in COVID-19. TCRdb keeps only in-frame clones here, not all; method: immunoSEQ multiplex PCR. The table lists hundreds of thousands of clones, about 85% of them singletons. Sequenced material: PBMCs or T cells enriched from blood (not recorded which). The receptors derive from a woman aged 25-40 years with acute COVID-19.

This CDR3 reads CASSFNTNTEAFF. For the CDR3, the DNA is TGTGCCAGCAGTTTTAACACGAACACTGAAGCTTTCTTT. This chain uses TRBV27 with TRBJ1-1; D ambiguous. The V gene's germline CDR1 is MNHEY and CDR2 SMNVEV (reference sequence). V was trimmed by 3 bases and J by 1 base, leaving 6 bases between them. The CDR3 length is 13 residues.

This chain links TRBV10-1 with TRBJ1-6; D perhaps matches TRBD1 (6 bases). The CDR3 is made up of 13 amino acids. Deletions cut 6 bases from V and 10 bases from J, with 13 bases between. Germline values: CDR1 WNHNN, CDR2 SYGVQD (reference sequence). The CDR3 region has the DNA TGCGCCAGCAGCCAACAGGGCTCCTCACCCCTCCACTTT. Protein sequence: CASSQQGSSPLHF.

CDR3 region: CASSRIWGVASGRGPYNEQFF. CDR3 nucleotide sequence: TGTGCCAGCAGCCGAATCTGGGGGGTGGCTAGCGGTCGGGGTCCCTACAATGAGCAGTTCTTC. The rearrangement links TRBV6-6 to TRBJ2-1, with TRBD2 identical over 7 bases. The CDR3 loop spans 21 amino acids. J gave up 2 bases and V 6 bases, and 25 bases lay outside the gene matches. CDR1 MNHNY and CDR2 SVGAGI come from the germline V gene (reference sequence).

This clone has more than one count but fewer than ten. The chain couples TRBV5-6 to TRBJ1-2; 8 bases align to TRBD1. The CDR3 extends over 15 amino acids. Per the germline V gene, CDR1 is SGHDT and CDR2 is YYEEEE. The V segment lost 2 bases and the J segment 7 bases; nucleotides outside the gene matches: 10. The CDR3 protein is CASSFTQTGDGGYTF. The CDR3 DNA sequence: TGTGCCAGCAGCTTCACCCAGACAGGGGACGGTGGCTACACCTTC.

This chain connects TRBV6-2 or TRBV6-3 to TRBJ2-4; D is unclear. V was pared by 2 bases and J by 2 bases, with 7 bases between. This CDR3 region has 14 residues. CDR1 is MNHEY and CDR2 is SVGEGT in the germline V gene. The DNA for the CDR3 is TGTGCCAGCAGTTACGGTGGCTCCAAAAACATTCAGTACTTC. Translating gives CASSYGGSKNIQYF.

This sequence joins TRBV11-2 and TRBJ1-4, with 9 positions matching TRBD1. V was clipped by 3 bases and J by 8 bases; unmatched bases: 19. The germline gives CDR1 SGHAT, CDR2 FQNNGV. CDR3 length: 19 amino acids. Here the CDR3 reads CASSLGTGTTLGAREKLFF. CDR3 in DNA: TGTGCCAGCAGCTTGGGGACAGGGACAACCCTTGGGGCCCGGGAAAAACTGTTTTTT.

This chain joins TRBV5-6 and TRBJ1-3; TRBD1 matches at 7 bases. Germline V gives CDR1 SGHDT, CDR2 YYEEEE. CDR3 size: 18 residues. V dropped 1 base and J dropped 0; count of bases not matched to a gene: 10. CDR3: CASSLWLGQLRSGNTIYF. CDR3 in DNA: TGTGCCAGCAGCTTGTGGCTGGGACAGCTACGCTCTGGAAACACCATATATTTT.

The J gene is TRBJ2-7, the V gene TRBV10-3, with TRBD2 identical over 9 bases. This CDR3 spans 15 amino acids. J gave up 4 bases and V 6 bases, and 10 bases lay outside the gene matches. Germline V gives CDR1 ENHRY, CDR2 SYGVKD. CDR3 DNA: TGTGCCATCAGCATGACTTTAGCGGGAGCTTACGAGCAGTACTTC. It is translated as CAISMTLAGAYEQYF.